A single sample is the source of the 20 T cell receptor beta chains below, sequenced in a study of CD8+ T cells in alopecia areata. RNA was isolated and reverse transcribed to cDNA, the sequencing template. Clones were read by immunoSEQ multiplex PCR, and TCRdb kept only the in-frame ones, dropping some. Here the sample spans roughly 130,000 clones, roughly 58% being singletons. The input for sequencing was CD4+ T cells sorted from blood, taken at week 0. The receptors stem from a human donor with alopecia areata.

About this clone itself: Other nucleotide sequences from this sample produce the same CDR3. The V and J genes are TRBV5-1 and TRBJ2-7, with D possibly being TRBD1 (6 bases). V lost 2 bases and J 3 bases, leaving 12 bases between the germline ends. The length of the CDR3 is 14 residues. The V gene's germline CDR1 is SGHRS and CDR2 YFSETQ. The CDR3 DNA sequence: TGCGCCAGCAGCTTACGGACAGCCAGCTACGAGCAGTACTTC. It translates to CASSLRTASYEQYF.

This sequence joins TRBV5-1 and TRBJ2-7, with D uncertain. This CDR3 spans 14 amino acids. Trimming took 2 bases from V and 0 from J, leaving 9 bases between them. CDR1 and CDR2 (germline): SGHRS, YFSETQ. Here the CDR3 DNA reads TGCGCCAGCAGCTTCAACGCTGACTCCTACGAGCAGTACTTC. Translating gives CASSFNADSYEQYF.

The chain recombines TRBV18 with TRBJ1-3; D may be TRBD1 (5 bases). Germline lookup yields CDR1 KGHSH and CDR2 LQKENI. Trimming pared 6 bases from V and 0 bases from J, leaving 15 bases between. The CDR3 sequence is 16 residues long. The CDR3 loop reads CASSQNRQLSGNTIYF. The CDR3, as DNA: TGTGCCAGCTCGCAAAACCGACAGCTCTCTGGAAACACCATATATTTT.

This rearrangement joins TRBV5-1 to TRBJ2-3, with D uncertain. The germline V and J ends were trimmed by 4 bases and 0 bases, with 12 bases remaining between them. The CDR3 covers 15 residues. The germline gives CDR1 SGHRS, CDR2 YFSETQ. The CDR3 loop reads CASSATVRSTDTQYF. The CDR3 DNA reads as TGCGCCAGCAGCGCGACTGTTCGTAGCACAGATACGCAGTATTTT.

The chain links TRBV19 to TRBJ2-3; D is tentatively TRBD1 or TRBD2 (5 bases each). Trimming pared 0 bases from V and 11 bases from J, leaving 18 bases between. This CDR3 comprises 15 residues. In germline, CDR1 is LNHDA, CDR2 SQIVND (reference sequence). The CDR3 sequence is CASSIDWAGPRGQYF. The CDR3 DNA follows: TGTGCCAGTAGTATAGATTGGGCAGGGCCACGGGGGCAGTATTTT.

As for this clone: This sample includes further DNA sequences coding for the same CDR3. V gene TRBV7-2 combines with J gene TRBJ1-1; D possibly corresponds to TRBD1 (5 bases). The CDR3 sequence is 14 residues long. The V end lost 2 bases, the J end lost 1 base, and 8 bases lay between the germline ends. Looked up from germline, CDR1 is SGHTA and CDR2 is FQGNSA. The CDR3 region has the DNA TGTGCCAGCAGCTTAACAGGCGAGAACACTGAAGCTTTCTTT. This translates into CASSLTGENTEAFF.

The J gene is TRBJ2-5, the V gene TRBV5-1, with D tentatively TRBD2 (5 bases). The CDR3 loop spans 16 amino acids. Germline V gene lookup returns CDR1 SGHRS and CDR2 YFSETQ. V was clipped by 0 bases and J by 5 bases, with 17 bases between them. The CDR3 sequence: CASSLGQEVVGETQYF. CDR3 nucleotide sequence: TGCGCCAGCAGCTTGGGCCAGGAGGTTGTTGGGGAGACCCAGTACTTC.

The chain joins TRBV5-1 to TRBJ1-3, with TRBD1 as a possible D gene (6 bases). Per the germline V gene, CDR1 is SGHRS and CDR2 is YFSETQ. The CDR3 is 16 residues long. V lost 4 bases, J lost 1 base, and 15 bases lay in between. As DNA, the CDR3 is TGCGCCAGCAGCAACGGACAGACGGCGTCTGGAAACACCATATATTTT. It encodes CASSNGQTASGNTIYF.

There are a few counts of this clone. The chain recombines TRBV28 with TRBJ2-1; no reliable D call. The CDR3 consists of 13 residues. Trimming took 5 bases from V and 6 from J, leaving 11 bases between them. CDR1 and CDR2 (germline): MDHEN, SYDVKM. The CDR3 is CASSPDTSNEQFF. In DNA form, the CDR3 reads TGTGCCAGCAGTCCCGACACAAGCAATGAGCAGTTCTTC.

The chain uses TRBV30 and TRBJ2-1; D may be TRBD2 (5 bases). V was cut by 0 bases and J by 9 bases, with 15 bases left in between. The CDR3 is 14 residues long. Germline assignment: CDR1 GTSNPN and CDR2 SVGIG (reference sequence). The CDR3 sequence is CAWSVGLKEGEQFF. CDR3 DNA: TGTGCCTGGAGTGTCGGCCTCAAAGAGGGTGAGCAGTTCTTC. The full variable domain, its missing parts supplied by reference TRBV30 and TRBJ2-1, is SQTIHQWPATLVQPVGSPLSLECTVEGTSNPNLYWYRQAAGRGLQLLFYSVGIGQISSEVPQNLSASRPQDRQFILSSKKLLLSDSGFYLCAWSVGLKEGEQFFGPGTRLTVL.

The V gene is TRBV19, the J gene TRBJ2-1; TRBD2 aligns across 7 bases. V was clipped by 3 bases and J by 7 bases; unmatched bases: 15. This CDR3 comprises 17 residues. Germline values: CDR1 LNHDA, CDR2 SQIVND (reference sequence). This CDR3 is CASSMGGSGGSLNEQFF. As DNA, the CDR3 is TGTGCCAGTAGTATGGGCGGAAGTGGCGGGAGCTTGAATGAGCAGTTCTTC.

The CDR3 loop is CASSLGTGGGETQYF. CDR3 coding DNA: TGTGCCAGCAGCTTGGGGACAGGGGGCGGAGAGACCCAGTACTTC. V is TRBV5-4 and J is TRBJ2-5; 11 bases line up with TRBD1. The J segment lost 4 bases and the V segment lost 0 bases, leaving 2 bases of the junction unmatched. Germline V gives CDR1 SGHNT, CDR2 YYREEE (reference sequence). This CDR3 comprises 15 residues.

The V call is TRBV18, the J call TRBJ2-7; 7 nucleotides match TRBD2. V dropped 7 bases and J dropped 3; count of bases not matched to a gene: 15. Germline V CDR1 and CDR2: KGHSH, LQKENI. The CDR3 is made up of 16 amino acids. CDR3 sequence: CASFKVRTGGYYEQYF. The DNA for the CDR3 is TGTGCCAGCTTCAAAGTTCGGACGGGAGGATACTACGAGCAGTACTTC.

As regards this clone: At one of its ends the junction is not consistent with the germline gene, which may arise from a read error. J is TRBJ2-3 and V is TRBV28, with 10 bases that match TRBD2. The CDR3 consists of 16 residues. Germline V gene sequence: CDR1 MDHEN, CDR2 SYDVKM. CDR3 loop: CASSHPSSGSKDTQYF. The CDR3 bases are TGTGCCAGCAGCCATCCCTCTAGCGGGAGCAAAGATACGCAGTATTTT. Full variable domain (missing parts from reference TRBV28 and TRBJ2-3): DVKVTQSSRYLVKRTGEKVFLECVQDMDHENMFWYRQDPGLGLRLIYFSYDVKMKEKGDIPEGYSVSREKKERFSLILESASTNQTSMYLCASSHPSSGSKDTQYFGPGTRLTVL.

This clone has a single count. This sequence joins TRBV10-3 and TRBJ2-3, with D perhaps TRBD2 (5 bases). Trimming took off 5 bases at V and 1 base at J, with 16 bases between the two ends. The germline V gene encodes CDR1 ENHRY and CDR2 SYGVKD. CDR3 length: 16 amino acids. CDR3: CAISPLGESRTDTQYF. In DNA, the CDR3 is TGTGCCATCAGTCCCTTGGGAGAGTCCCGCACAGATACGCAGTATTTT.

On this clone: At the DNA level, this CDR3 is encoded by other sequences in the same sample as well. J is TRBJ2-5 and V is TRBV5-6; 7 positions agree with TRBD1. The J segment lost 1 base and the V segment lost 3 bases, leaving 3 bases of the junction unmatched. Germline loops: CDR1 SGHDT, CDR2 YYEEEE. This CDR3 spans 14 amino acids. The CDR3 loop is CASSWGQSQETQYF. In DNA, the CDR3 is TGTGCCAGCAGCTGGGGACAGAGCCAAGAGACCCAGTACTTC.

V is TRBV19 and J is TRBJ1-1; 9 bases map to TRBD1. The CDR3 is 14 residues long. Germline V CDR1 and CDR2: LNHDA, SQIVND (reference sequence). The ends lost 3 bases at V and 4 bases at J; junction bases unmatched: 3. The CDR3 reads CASSMGQGGTEAFF. The CDR3 DNA reads as TGTGCCAGTAGTATGGGACAGGGAGGCACTGAAGCTTTCTTT.

The rearrangement uses TRBV27 and TRBJ2-5; 7 nucleotides match TRBD1. The J segment lost 1 base and the V segment lost 8 bases, leaving 10 bases of the junction unmatched. This CDR3 is 15 amino acids long. The germline CDR1 and CDR2 sequences are MNHEY and SMNVEV (reference sequence). The CDR3 bases are TGTGCCAGCTGCCCCGGGACAGTCCCCCAAGAGACCCAGTACTTC. Amino acid sequence: CASCPGTVPQETQYF.

The rearrangement links TRBV19 to TRBJ2-1; 7 positions agree with TRBD2. The ends lost 5 bases at V and 10 bases at J; junction bases unmatched: 11. The CDR3 is made up of 14 amino acids. From germline, CDR1 is LNHDA and CDR2 SQIVND (reference sequence). The CDR3 nucleotides read TGTGCCAGTAGTGTCCCAATCCAGGGAGGGGAGCAGTTCTTC. It yields the protein CASSVPIQGGEQFF.

The rearrangement links TRBV25-1 to TRBJ1-1; a possible D gene is TRBD1 (5 bases). With 6 bases removed from V and 6 bases from J, the gap between germline ends came to 17 bases. The CDR3 sequence is 14 residues long. Germline V gene sequence: CDR1 MGHDK, CDR2 SYGVNS. Here the CDR3 reads CASSRPGGRAEAFF. DNA of the CDR3: TGTGCCAGCAGCCGACCGGGGGGAAGAGCTGAAGCTTTCTTT.